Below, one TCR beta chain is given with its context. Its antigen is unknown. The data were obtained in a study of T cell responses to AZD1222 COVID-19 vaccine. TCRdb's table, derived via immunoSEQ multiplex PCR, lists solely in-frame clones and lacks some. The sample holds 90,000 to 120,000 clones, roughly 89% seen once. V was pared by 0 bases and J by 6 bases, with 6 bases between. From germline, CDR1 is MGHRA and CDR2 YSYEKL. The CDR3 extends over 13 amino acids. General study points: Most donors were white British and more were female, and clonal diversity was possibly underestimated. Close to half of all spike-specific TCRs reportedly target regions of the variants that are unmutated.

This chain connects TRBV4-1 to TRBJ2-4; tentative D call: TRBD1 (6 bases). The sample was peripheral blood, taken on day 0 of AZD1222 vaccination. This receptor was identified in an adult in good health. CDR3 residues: CASSQDRGNIQYF. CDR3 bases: TGCGCCAGCAGCCAAGACAGGGGAAACATTCAGTACTTC.